These T cell receptor beta chains were read from a single sample in a study of neoadjuvant anti-PD-1 for oral cavity cancer. The assay was immunoSEQ multiplex PCR, and TCRdb's table has in-frame clones only and misses some. The profile shows about 15,000 clones, 71% of them singletons. Sequenced material: PBMCs, taken before nivolumab (anti-PD-1) treatment. All receptors derive from a person aged 40 to 85 with oral cavity squamous cell carcinoma. Each CDR3 is given with its conserved first and last residue. The order of the fields is J gene, clone size, V gene, D gene, CDR3 DNA, CDR3 protein. The D gene is left open where the match is weak. Clone size is given for some rows only: seen once, a few or many times, or a class if the clone is expanded.

j_gene: TRBJ1-2; abundance: NA; v_gene: TRBV2; d_gene: TRBD1; CDR3nt: TGTGCCAGCAGTGTAATCGGGACAGGAAATGGCTACACCTTC; CDR3aa: CASSVIGTGNGYTF
j_gene: TRBJ1-5; abundance: NA; v_gene: TRBV4-1; d_gene: NA; CDR3nt: TGCGCCAGCAGCCAAGATCCACAGCTTCTTCAGCCCCAGCATTTT; CDR3aa: CASSQDPQLLQPQHF
j_gene: TRBJ1-1; abundance: NA; v_gene: TRBV7-9; d_gene: TRBD1; CDR3nt: TGTGCCAGCATCCCGGAAGGGACAGGGGGCCCTGCCACTGAAGCTTTCTTT; CDR3aa: CASIPEGTGGPATEAFF
j_gene: TRBJ2-3; abundance: NA; v_gene: TRBV6-5; d_gene: NA; CDR3nt: TGTGCCAGCACCGACAGGTCAGATACGCAGTATTTT; CDR3aa: CASTDRSDTQYF
j_gene: TRBJ2-2; abundance: few; v_gene: TRBV14; d_gene: NA; CDR3nt: TGTGCCAGCAGCCAAGGGAGGACAGATACCGGGGAGCTGTTTTTT; CDR3aa: CASSQGRTDTGELFF
j_gene: TRBJ1-2; abundance: NA; v_gene: TRBV6-5; d_gene: NA; CDR3nt: TGTGCCAGCAGTTCAGGGATCTATGGCTACACCTTC; CDR3aa: CASSSGIYGYTF
j_gene: TRBJ1-3; abundance: few; v_gene: TRBV30; d_gene: NA; CDR3nt: TGTGCCTGGAGTGTAACAGGGGGAAACACCATATATTTT; CDR3aa: CAWSVTGGNTIYF
j_gene: TRBJ1-2; abundance: NA; v_gene: TRBV29-1; d_gene: TRBD1; CDR3nt: TGCAGCGTCCGGGACAGCTGGAAAAACTATGGCTACACCTTC; CDR3aa: CSVRDSWKNYGYTF
j_gene: TRBJ1-1; abundance: NA; v_gene: TRBV6-1; d_gene: TRBD1; CDR3nt: TGTGCCAGCAGTGATGGTGACAGGGAGGTCTCTGAAGCTTTCTTT; CDR3aa: CASSDGDREVSEAFF
j_gene: TRBJ1-2; abundance: NA; v_gene: TRBV20-1; d_gene: NA; CDR3nt: TGCAGTGTTGGAGGGGGCTATGGCTACACCTTC; CDR3aa: CSVGGGYGYTF
j_gene: TRBJ1-1; abundance: NA; v_gene: TRBV6-5; d_gene: NA; CDR3nt: TGTGCCAGCACGTCAGCAGGTTTGGCTGAAGCTTTCTTT; CDR3aa: CASTSAGLAEAFF
j_gene: TRBJ1-2; abundance: NA; v_gene: TRBV2; d_gene: NA; CDR3nt: TGTGCCAGCAGTGCTCAAATCTATGGCTACACCTTC; CDR3aa: CASSAQIYGYTF
j_gene: TRBJ2-4; abundance: NA; v_gene: TRBV10-3; d_gene: TRBD1; CDR3nt: TGTGCCATCAGTGAAAGCGGGACAGGGGTGAAAAACATTCAGTACTTC; CDR3aa: CAISESGTGVKNIQYF
j_gene: TRBJ1-5; abundance: once; v_gene: TRBV2; d_gene: TRBD1; CDR3nt: TGTGCCAGCAGTGGGACAGGGCGAGGACAGCCCCAGCATTTT; CDR3aa: CASSGTGRGQPQHF
j_gene: TRBJ2-3; abundance: NA; v_gene: TRBV5-8; d_gene: NA; CDR3nt: TGTGCCAGCAGCCTGGGGCCAAGCACAGATACGCAGTATTTT; CDR3aa: CASSLGPSTDTQYF
j_gene: TRBJ2-3; abundance: NA; v_gene: TRBV25-1; d_gene: TRBD1; CDR3nt: TGTGCCAGCAGTCACTACCGGGACAGTACGGTAGATACGCAGTATTTT; CDR3aa: CASSHYRDSTVDTQYF
j_gene: TRBJ2-3; abundance: few; v_gene: TRBV7-3; d_gene: TRBD1; CDR3nt: TGTGCCAGCAGCCCCGGGACAGGGAACACAGATACGCAGTATTTT; CDR3aa: CASSPGTGNTDTQYF
j_gene: TRBJ2-7; abundance: NA; v_gene: TRBV6-5; d_gene: TRBD2; CDR3nt: TGTGCCAGCAGTTACAGGGCTAGCGGCTACGAGCAGTACTTC; CDR3aa: CASSYRASGYEQYF
j_gene: TRBJ1-1; abundance: NA; v_gene: TRBV5-1; d_gene: TRBD1; CDR3nt: TGCGCCAGCAGCCGGACAGGGACCGAAGCTTTCTTT; CDR3aa: CASSRTGTEAFF
j_gene: TRBJ1-1; abundance: few; v_gene: TRBV18; d_gene: TRBD1; CDR3nt: TGTGCCAGCTCACAAACCTCCGGGACAGGGGACACTGAAGCTTTCTTT; CDR3aa: CASSQTSGTGDTEAFF
j_gene: TRBJ2-1; abundance: few; v_gene: TRBV19; d_gene: NA; CDR3nt: TGTGCCAGTAGTGATCCGGGACTCCAAAAACGGAGTGAGCAGTTCTTC; CDR3aa: CASSDPGLQKRSEQFF
j_gene: TRBJ2-5; abundance: NA; v_gene: TRBV2; d_gene: NA; CDR3nt: TGTGCCAGCAGTGTCGGCCTCCAAGAGACCCAGTACTTC; CDR3aa: CASSVGLQETQYF
j_gene: TRBJ2-5; abundance: once; v_gene: TRBV15; d_gene: NA; CDR3nt: TGTGCCACCAGCAGAGAGGCTGGGGTCCAAGAGACCCAGTACTTC; CDR3aa: CATSREAGVQETQYF
j_gene: TRBJ2-7; abundance: few; v_gene: TRBV4-1; d_gene: NA; CDR3nt: TGCGCCAGCAGCCCAGTCGCGAGGGGGAGGAACGAGCAGTACTTC; CDR3aa: CASSPVARGRNEQYF
j_gene: TRBJ2-2; abundance: NA; v_gene: TRBV5-1; d_gene: NA; CDR3nt: TGCGCCAGCAGCTCCCTCGAGTTGAGCACCGGGGAGCTGTTTTTT; CDR3aa: CASSSLELSTGELFF
j_gene: TRBJ1-1; abundance: NA; v_gene: TRBV19; d_gene: NA; CDR3nt: TGTGCCAGTAGTCCCACCCAACGGAAGTGGGAGACTGAAGCTTTCTTT; CDR3aa: CASSPTQRKWETEAFF
j_gene: TRBJ1-2; abundance: NA; v_gene: TRBV29-1; d_gene: NA; CDR3nt: TGCAGCTACGGGACACCAAATGGCTACACCTTC; CDR3aa: CSYGTPNGYTF
j_gene: TRBJ2-7; abundance: NA; v_gene: TRBV11-2; d_gene: NA; CDR3nt: TGTGCCAGCAGCTTAGCAACTACGGCCTACGAGCAGTACTTC; CDR3aa: CASSLATTAYEQYF
j_gene: TRBJ2-7; abundance: NA; v_gene: TRBV6-5; d_gene: TRBD2; CDR3nt: TGTGCCAGCAGTTACTCTGGAGCGGGGGCTTACTACGAGCAGTACTTC; CDR3aa: CASSYSGAGAYYEQYF
j_gene: TRBJ1-1; abundance: NA; v_gene: TRBV6-5; d_gene: TRBD1; CDR3nt: TGTGCCAGCAGGCCCCGTTGGACAGGGGGATCAGCTTTCTTT; CDR3aa: CASRPRWTGGSAFF
j_gene: TRBJ1-2; abundance: few; v_gene: TRBV6-5; d_gene: NA; CDR3nt: TGTGCCAGCAGTTACTCGAGCGGCCGGTTCGGCTACACCTTC; CDR3aa: CASSYSSGRFGYTF
j_gene: TRBJ1-3; abundance: once; v_gene: TRBV13; d_gene: TRBD1; CDR3nt: TGTGCCAGCAGCTGGAGGGCACGGACAGGGGGCAGAAACACCATATATTTT; CDR3aa: CASSWRARTGGRNTIYF
j_gene: TRBJ1-1; abundance: NA; v_gene: TRBV27; d_gene: NA; CDR3nt: TGTGCCAGCAGTTCCACAGGGACGTGGACTGAAGCTTTCTTT; CDR3aa: CASSSTGTWTEAFF
j_gene: TRBJ1-5; abundance: NA; v_gene: TRBV19; d_gene: NA; CDR3nt: TGTGCCAGTAGCACTACCGGGGACTGGCCCTTCAATCAGCCCCAGCATTTT; CDR3aa: CASSTTGDWPFNQPQHF
j_gene: TRBJ1-4; abundance: NA; v_gene: TRBV4-1; d_gene: NA; CDR3nt: TGCGCCAGCAGCCAAGTGTCTACCCCTAGGGGTGAAAAACTGTTTTTT; CDR3aa: CASSQVSTPRGEKLFF
j_gene: TRBJ1-3; abundance: few; v_gene: TRBV6-1; d_gene: TRBD1; CDR3nt: TGTGCCAGCAGTGAAAGGTGGACAGGGGTGAAGGGAAACACCATATATTTT; CDR3aa: CASSERWTGVKGNTIYF
j_gene: TRBJ1-1; abundance: once; v_gene: TRBV15; d_gene: NA; CDR3nt: TGTGCCACCAGCAGCCTCCGGGCCCTCATGAACACTGAAGCTTTCTTT; CDR3aa: CATSSLRALMNTEAFF
j_gene: TRBJ1-1; abundance: NA; v_gene: TRBV6-1; d_gene: TRBD1; CDR3nt: TGTGCCAGCAGTCCGAAACAGGGGTTCACTGAAGCTTTCTTT; CDR3aa: CASSPKQGFTEAFF
j_gene: TRBJ2-2; abundance: NA; v_gene: TRBV7-9; d_gene: NA; CDR3nt: TGTGCCAGCAGCTCGAGACGGGACCGGGCGAACACCGGGGAGCTGTTTTTT; CDR3aa: CASSSRRDRANTGELFF
j_gene: TRBJ2-7; abundance: few; v_gene: TRBV5-1; d_gene: NA; CDR3nt: TGCGCCAGCAGCTTGAGGGAAGCTAGCCCAACTTACGAGCAGTACTTC; CDR3aa: CASSLREASPTYEQYF
j_gene: TRBJ1-2; abundance: NA; v_gene: TRBV4-2; d_gene: NA; CDR3nt: TGTGCCAGCAGCCACCCCCTGGTGGTAGGGGCAGGAGGCTACACCTTC; CDR3aa: CASSHPLVVGAGGYTF
j_gene: TRBJ1-1; abundance: NA; v_gene: TRBV6-5; d_gene: NA; CDR3nt: TGTGCCAGCAGCCAGGGACTTTGGAACACTGAAGCTTTCTTT; CDR3aa: CASSQGLWNTEAFF
j_gene: TRBJ2-3; abundance: NA; v_gene: TRBV7-9; d_gene: NA; CDR3nt: TGTGCCAGCAGCTTAGCCCTGGACAGCACAGATACGCAGTATTTT; CDR3aa: CASSLALDSTDTQYF
j_gene: TRBJ2-3; abundance: NA; v_gene: TRBV5-1; d_gene: TRBD2; CDR3nt: TGCGCCAGCAGCTTGGAGCGGGGGGGCCATACGCAGTATTTT; CDR3aa: CASSLERGGHTQYF
j_gene: TRBJ1-2; abundance: NA; v_gene: TRBV9; d_gene: NA; CDR3nt: TGTGCCAGCAGCGTAGGCCAGCGTCAGGGCTACACCTTC; CDR3aa: CASSVGQRQGYTF
j_gene: TRBJ1-4; abundance: NA; v_gene: TRBV5-6; d_gene: NA; CDR3nt: TGTGCCAGCAGTTTTCAGGGGACAACTAATGAAAAACTGTTTTTT; CDR3aa: CASSFQGTTNEKLFF
j_gene: TRBJ1-2; abundance: NA; v_gene: TRBV30; d_gene: NA; CDR3nt: TGTGCCTGGATAAGCCTGGATCATAGGGTCTATGGCTACACCTTC; CDR3aa: CAWISLDHRVYGYTF
j_gene: TRBJ2-1; abundance: few; v_gene: TRBV11-2; d_gene: TRBD1; CDR3nt: TGTGCCAGCAGCTTAGGAGGGCTCAGGGGGAATGAGCAGTTCTTC; CDR3aa: CASSLGGLRGNEQFF
j_gene: TRBJ2-7; abundance: few; v_gene: TRBV7-3; d_gene: NA; CDR3nt: TGTGCCAGCATCTCCCAGTACTTC; CDR3aa: CASISQYF
j_gene: TRBJ2-5; abundance: NA; v_gene: TRBV5-1; d_gene: NA; CDR3nt: TGCGCCAGCAGCGTAGGATTGCGAGAGACCCAGTACTTC; CDR3aa: CASSVGLRETQYF
j_gene: TRBJ2-7; abundance: NA; v_gene: TRBV5-1; d_gene: TRBD1; CDR3nt: TGCGCCAGCAGCACACGGACAGGGCACGAGCAGTACTTC; CDR3aa: CASSTRTGHEQYF
j_gene: TRBJ2-7; abundance: NA; v_gene: TRBV18; d_gene: NA; CDR3nt: TGTGCCAGCTCACCACCAACCGTATACGAGCAGTACTTC; CDR3aa: CASSPPTVYEQYF
j_gene: TRBJ1-4; abundance: NA; v_gene: TRBV7-9; d_gene: TRBD1; CDR3nt: TGTGCCAGCAGCTTAGACCGACAGGGGCGGGAAAAACTGTTTTTT; CDR3aa: CASSLDRQGREKLFF
j_gene: TRBJ2-1; abundance: few; v_gene: TRBV7-3; d_gene: TRBD1; CDR3nt: TGTGCCAGCAGCGCAGACAGGGCCCTTCTCCGGTTCTTC; CDR3aa: CASSADRALLRFF
j_gene: TRBJ2-5; abundance: NA; v_gene: TRBV7-3; d_gene: NA; CDR3nt: TGTGCCAGCACCTTCCCGGGGACATACCGCCCTAAAGAGACCCAGTACTTC; CDR3aa: CASTFPGTYRPKETQYF